These 17 T cell receptor beta chains originate from one sample sequenced in a study of T cells after somatic rescue of genetic block. Assay: immunoSEQ multiplex PCR; the TCRdb copy retains only in-frame clones and omits some. The data contain roughly 70,000 clones, 92% of them singletons. Sequencing used peripheral blood mononuclear cells (PBMCs). The receptors here all came from a man between 40 and 49 years old.

This chain uses TRBV21-1 with TRBJ1-3. TRBV21-1 is a recognized pseudogene. The CDR3 runs 17 residues. Written as DNA, the CDR3 is TGTGCCAGCACCCTAAAGAGGCGATCATACTCTGGAAACACCATATATTTT. It is translated as CASTLKRRSYSGNTIYF.

The genes are TRBV28 and TRBJ2-7; D perhaps matches TRBD1 (5 bases). CDR1 is MDHEN and CDR2 is SYDVKM in the germline V gene. The CDR3 has 15 residues. The V end lost 3 bases, the J end lost 3 bases, and 15 bases lay between the germline ends. In DNA, the CDR3 is TGTGCCAGCAGTTTCCTAGGACAACTCAGCTACGAGCAGTACTTC. This translates into CASSFLGQLSYEQYF. Filled out from reference TRBV28 and TRBJ2-7, the complete variable domain reads DVKVTQSSRYLVKRTGEKVFLECVQDMDHENMFWYRQDPGLGLRLIYFSYDVKMKEKGDIPEGYSVSREKKERFSLILESASTNQTSMYLCASSFLGQLSYEQYFGPGTRLTVT.

The chain joins TRBV27 to TRBJ2-7; 14 bases are shared with TRBD2. Germline assignment: CDR1 MNHEY and CDR2 SMNVEV (reference sequence). This CDR3 contains 17 residues. J lost 3 bases, V lost 6 bases, and 10 bases had no gene match. CDR3 coding DNA: TGTGCCAGCAGGCCGGGACTAGCGGGAGCCCCGGGCTACGAGCAGTACTTC. Protein: CASRPGLAGAPGYEQYF.

V is TRBV9 and J is TRBJ1-2, with D possibly being TRBD1 (6 bases). The CDR3 runs 15 residues. The germline V gene has CDR1 SGDLS and CDR2 YYNGEE. V was pared by 3 bases and J by 6 bases, with 18 bases between. The CDR3 bases are TGTGCCAGCAGCGACGCCAGGACAGAGGAGGATGGCTACACCTTC. This encodes CASSDARTEEDGYTF.

The rearrangement joins TRBV5-1 to TRBJ1-4, with D perhaps matching TRBD1 (6 bases). Germline V gene data show CDR1 as SGHRS and CDR2 as YFSETQ. Trimming pared 2 bases from V and 1 base from J, leaving 12 bases between. The CDR3 extends over 16 amino acids. The CDR3: CASSLMLGGTNEKLFF. Written as DNA, the CDR3 is TGCGCCAGCAGCTTAATGTTAGGGGGAACTAATGAAAAACTGTTTTTT.

This clone was found once. This chain joins TRBV7-8 and TRBJ1-1; the match to TRBD1 covers 8 bases. The CDR3 has 14 amino acids. V gave up 5 bases and J gave up 6 bases; unmatched junction bases: 8. Germline V gene sequence: CDR1 SGHVS, CDR2 FQNEAQ. For the CDR3, the DNA is TGTGCCAGCAGCAACCGACAGGGGTGGGCTGAAGCTTTCTTT. The encoded protein is CASSNRQGWAEAFF. Combining the CDR3 with reference TRBV7-8 and TRBJ1-1 gives the whole variable domain GAGVSQSPRYKVAKRGQDVALRCDPISGHVSLFWYQQALGQGPEFLTYFQNEAQLDKSGLPSDRFFAERPEGSVSTLKIQRTQQEDSAVYLCASSNRQGWAEAFFGQGTRLTVV.

This rearrangement joins TRBV2 to TRBJ2-7; TRBD2 matches 8 bases. CDR3 length: 16 residues. V was pared by 0 bases and J by 4 bases, with 8 bases of the junction left unmatched. Germline V gene data show CDR1 as SNHLY and CDR2 as FYNNEI. The CDR3 coding sequence is TGTGCCAGCAGTGAAGCGCGTATCGGGGGGGGTTACGAGCAGTACTTC. Its protein product is CASSEARIGGGYEQYF.

The chain couples TRBV9 to TRBJ2-3; no clear D. V was pared by 7 bases and J by 1 base, with 10 bases between. CDR1 and CDR2 from the germline V gene are SGDLS and YYNGEE. This CDR3 has 13 amino acids. CDR3 sequence: CASGLERTDTQYF. CDR3 sequence (DNA): TGTGCCAGCGGCTTAGAACGCACAGATACGCAGTATTTT.

V is TRBV11-2 and J is TRBJ1-5, with D possibly TRBD1 on 5 matching bases. Germline-derived CDR1 and CDR2 are SGHAT and FQNNGV. This CDR3 has 13 residues. Trimming shortened V by 8 bases and J by 6 bases, and 14 bases separated the two germline ends. In DNA, the CDR3 is TGTGCCAGCCGAGGGGAGGTCGGTCAGCCCCAGCATTTT. The encoded protein is CASRGEVGQPQHF.

The chain employs TRBV30 and TRBJ1-1; unclear D gene. Per the germline V gene, CDR1 is GTSNPN and CDR2 is SVGIG (reference sequence). There are 17 residues in the CDR3. V lost 0 bases, J lost 7 bases, and 24 bases lay in between. CDR3 in DNA: TGTGCCTGGAGTGTATACGCGGGCGCCAGAAAGGGCATTGAAGCTTTCTTT. Protein sequence: CAWSVYAGARKGIEAFF. Using reference TRBV30 and TRBJ1-1 for the parts outside the CDR3, the full variable domain is SQTIHQWPATLVQPVGSPLSLECTVEGTSNPNLYWYRQAAGRGLQLLFYSVGIGQISSEVPQNLSASRPQDRQFILSSKKLLLSDSGFYLCAWSVYAGARKGIEAFFGQGTRLTVV.

The chain joins TRBV5-1 to TRBJ2-5; TRBD1 or TRBD2 may be the D gene (5 bases each). Between the trimmed V and J ends, which lost 5 bases and 4 bases, there was a span of 15 bases. CDR1 SGHRS and CDR2 YFSETQ come from the germline V gene. There are 14 residues in the CDR3. The CDR3 spells CASSSVGVLETQYF. In DNA, the CDR3 is TGCGCCAGCAGTTCGGTGGGGGTTTTAGAGACCCAGTACTTC.

The sample holds a few counts of this clone. This chain connects TRBV6-1 to TRBJ1-1; TRBD1 agrees at 7 bases. Germline assignment: CDR1 MNHNS and CDR2 SASEGT. The CDR3 runs 13 residues. V was clipped by 4 bases and J by 6 bases; unmatched bases: 5. The CDR3 DNA reads TGTGCCAGCAGTGTCGTACAGGGGCCTGAAGCTTTCTTT. Residues: CASSVVQGPEAFF.

This chain links TRBV7-2 with TRBJ2-7, with D uncertain. The length of the CDR3 is 13 residues. V lost 5 bases and J 0 bases, leaving 8 bases between the germline ends. The germline V gene has CDR1 SGHTA and CDR2 FQGNSA. DNA for the CDR3: TGTGCCAGCAGCGGCTGGGACTCCTACGAGCAGTACTTC. Protein product: CASSGWDSYEQYF.

This sequence joins TRBV28 and TRBJ1-5; 12 bases are shared with TRBD1. The CDR3 loop spans 15 amino acids. CDR1 and CDR2 from the germline V gene are MDHEN and SYDVKM. Trimming cost V 6 bases and J 6 bases; bases outside gene matches: 6. CDR3 coding DNA: TGTGCCAGCAGAAAGGGACAGGGGGCATCTCAGCCCCAGCATTTT. It yields the protein CASRKGQGASQPQHF.

The rearrangement uses TRBV5-4 and TRBJ2-7; TRBD2 aligns across 9 bases. Unmatched junction bases numbered 7, after V lost 6 bases and J lost 0 bases. The length of the CDR3 is 15 residues. Germline V gene lookup returns CDR1 SGHNT and CDR2 YYREEE (reference sequence). The CDR3 DNA reads as TGTGCCAGCACCCCCGGTAGCGGGGGCTCCTACGAGCAGTACTTC. Translation gives CASTPGSGGSYEQYF.

The chain's CDR3 is CASSLGPTGGGYEQYF. CDR3 sequence (DNA): TGCGCCAGCAGCTTGGGACCGACAGGGGGAGGCTACGAGCAGTACTTC. The chain recombines TRBV5-1 with TRBJ2-7, with 9 bases aligning to TRBD1. V trimming: 0 bases; J trimming: 3 bases; junction bases outside the gene matches: 7. Germline lookup yields CDR1 SGHRS and CDR2 YFSETQ. This CDR3 region has 16 residues.

The chain links TRBV27 to TRBJ2-3; either TRBD1 or TRBD2 may fit D (5 bases each). Germline V gene data show CDR1 as MNHEY and CDR2 as SMNVEV (reference sequence). The CDR3 has 13 residues. V was pared by 5 bases and J by 8 bases, with 14 bases between. The CDR3 sequence: CASSAYRDLTQYF. CDR3 sequence (DNA): TGTGCCAGCAGTGCCTACCGGGACCTTACGCAGTATTTT.